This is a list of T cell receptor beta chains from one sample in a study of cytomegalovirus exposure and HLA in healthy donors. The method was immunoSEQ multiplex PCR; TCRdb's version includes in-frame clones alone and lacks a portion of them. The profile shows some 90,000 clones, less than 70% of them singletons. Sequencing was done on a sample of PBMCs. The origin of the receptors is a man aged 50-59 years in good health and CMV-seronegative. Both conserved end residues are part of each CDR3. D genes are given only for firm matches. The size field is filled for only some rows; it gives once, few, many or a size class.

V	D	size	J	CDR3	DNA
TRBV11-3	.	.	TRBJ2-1	CASSLRSSSYNEQFF	TGTGCCAGCAGCTTGAGGTCCAGCTCCTACAATGAGCAGTTCTTC
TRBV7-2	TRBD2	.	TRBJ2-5	CASSLERGGIETQYF	TGTGCCAGCAGCTTAGAGCGGGGGGGGATCGAGACCCAGTACTTC
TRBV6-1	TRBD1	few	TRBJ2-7	CASSVQTGSYEQYF	TGTGCCAGCAGTGTACAGACAGGGTCCTACGAGCAGTACTTC
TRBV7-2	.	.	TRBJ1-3	CASSMQGSGNTIYF	TGTGCCAGCAGCATGCAGGGGTCTGGAAACACCATATATTTT
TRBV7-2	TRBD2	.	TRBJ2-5	CASSYRLAGLQETQYF	TGTGCCAGCAGCTACCGACTAGCGGGGCTCCAAGAGACCCAGTACTTC
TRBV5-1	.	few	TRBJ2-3	CASSLDPSSDTQYF	TGCGCCAGCAGCTTGGATCCTAGCTCAGATACGCAGTATTTT
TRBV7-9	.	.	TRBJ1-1	CASRENTNTEAFF	TGTGCCAGCAGGGAGAATACGAACACTGAAGCTTTCTTT
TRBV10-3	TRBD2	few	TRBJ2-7	CAISELGGTNSYEQYF	TGTGCCATCAGTGAGCTGGGGGGGACCAACTCCTACGAGCAGTACTTC
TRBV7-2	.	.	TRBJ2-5	CASSLGAGMDF	TGTGCCAGCAGCTTAGGGGCAGGGATGGACTTC
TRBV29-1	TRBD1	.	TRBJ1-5	CSVGTGVRDQPQHF	TGCAGCGTCGGGACAGGGGTGAGAGATCAGCCCCAGCATTTT
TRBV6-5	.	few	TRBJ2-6	CASSTWTEANVLTF	TGTGCCAGCAGTACCTGGACAGAGGCCAACGTCCTGACTTTC
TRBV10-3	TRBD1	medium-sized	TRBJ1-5	CAISESQGAQHF	TGTGCCATCAGTGAGTCACAGGGGGCCCAGCATTTT
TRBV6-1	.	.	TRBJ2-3	CASSTDSGRDTQYF	TGTGCCAGCAGCACAGATAGCGGCCGAGATACGCAGTATTTT
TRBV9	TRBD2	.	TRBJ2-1	CASSVERTSGTYNEQFF	TGTGCCAGCAGCGTCGAAAGGACTAGCGGGACCTACAATGAGCAGTTCTTC
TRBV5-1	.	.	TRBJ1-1	CASSSWALGNTEAFF	TGCGCCAGCAGCTCCTGGGCCCTGGGGAACACTGAAGCTTTCTTT
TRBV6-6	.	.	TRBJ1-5	CASSYSGRIYQPQHF	TGTGCCAGCAGTTACTCGGGGCGGATTTATCAGCCCCAGCATTTT
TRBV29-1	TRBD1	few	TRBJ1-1	CSASRGRRTEAFF	TGCAGCGCCAGCAGGGGGCGCAGGACTGAAGCTTTCTTT
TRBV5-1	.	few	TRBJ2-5	CASSPGPGETQYF	TGCGCCAGCAGCCCGGGCCCAGGGGAGACCCAGTACTTC
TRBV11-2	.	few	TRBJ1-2	CASSSPGRRYGYTF	TGTGCCAGCAGCTCCCCGGGGAGACGCTATGGCTACACCTTC
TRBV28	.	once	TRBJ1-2	CASRADRLHGYTF	TGTGCCAGCAGGGCGGACAGATTACATGGCTACACCTTC
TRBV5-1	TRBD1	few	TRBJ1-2	CASREGTGGSYGYTF	TGCGCCAGCAGGGAGGGGACAGGGGGGAGCTATGGCTACACCTTC
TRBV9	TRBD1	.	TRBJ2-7	CASSVEQGPFYEQYF	TGTGCCAGCAGCGTAGAACAGGGGCCTTTCTACGAGCAGTACTTC
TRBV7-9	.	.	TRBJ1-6	CASSLLTGSSPLHF	TGTGCCAGCAGCTTACTTACAGGGAGCTCACCCCTCCACTTT
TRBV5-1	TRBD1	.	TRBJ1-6	CASSFEQGDSPLHF	TGCGCCAGCAGCTTCGAACAGGGGGATTCACCCCTCCACTTT
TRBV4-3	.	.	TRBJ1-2	CASSPGGTTGSRYTF	TGCGCCAGCAGCCCGGGGGGGACCACAGGGAGTCGCTACACCTTC
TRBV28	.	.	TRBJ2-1	CASRETGGRSLQFF	TGTGCCAGCAGGGAGACTGGGGGCAGGTCGCTGCAGTTCTTC
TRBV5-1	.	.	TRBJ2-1	CASSYTSTNEQFF	TGCGCCAGCAGCTATACTAGCACCAATGAGCAGTTCTTC
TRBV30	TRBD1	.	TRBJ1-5	CAYQQGSQPQHF	TGTGCTTACCAACAGGGGTCTCAGCCCCAGCATTTT
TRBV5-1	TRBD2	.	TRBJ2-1	CASSPQRELANEQFF	TGCGCCAGCAGCCCTCAGCGGGAGCTCGCCAATGAGCAGTTCTTC
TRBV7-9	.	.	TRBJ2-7	CASSPGSYGEQYF	TGTGCCAGCAGCCCCGGGAGCTACGGGGAGCAGTACTTC
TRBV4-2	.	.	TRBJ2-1	CASSRPNQGGEQFF	TGTGCCAGCAGCCGCCCAAACCAGGGTGGGGAGCAGTTCTTC
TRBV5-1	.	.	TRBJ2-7	CASRRGDSAMYEQYF	TGCGCCAGCAGGAGGGGGGACAGCGCGATGTACGAGCAGTACTTC
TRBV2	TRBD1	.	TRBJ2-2	CASSPGLGKTGGKTGELFF	TGTGCCAGCAGTCCCGGACTCGGCAAGACAGGGGGCAAAACCGGGGAGCTGTTTTTT
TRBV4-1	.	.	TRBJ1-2	CASSQDRAGYGYTF	TGCGCCAGCAGCCAAGACAGGGCTGGGTATGGCTACACCTTC
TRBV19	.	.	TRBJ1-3	CASGGSGNTIYF	TGTGCCAGCGGGGGTTCTGGAAACACCATATATTTT
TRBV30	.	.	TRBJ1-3	CAGGRGSLRNTIYF	TGTGCCGGCGGGCGGGGGTCCTTGAGAAACACCATATATTTT
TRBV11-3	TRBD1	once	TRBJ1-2	CASSPGPGTAPSNYGYTF	TGTGCCAGCAGCCCCGGCCCCGGGACAGCACCTTCTAACTATGGCTACACCTTC
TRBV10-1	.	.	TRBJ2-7	CASSDFRGAYEQYF	TGCGCCAGCAGTGATTTCAGGGGAGCCTACGAGCAGTACTTC
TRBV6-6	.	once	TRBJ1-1	CASFPQAGVNTEAFF	TGTGCCAGCTTCCCTCAGGCAGGGGTGAACACTGAAGCTTTCTTT
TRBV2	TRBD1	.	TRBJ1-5	CASERDRVSAWENQPQHF	TGTGCCAGCGAGAGGGACAGGGTGAGTGCCTGGGAAAATCAGCCCCAGCATTTT
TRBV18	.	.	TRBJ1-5	CASSPPERQPQHF	TGTGCCAGCTCACCGCCGGAGAGACAGCCCCAGCATTTT
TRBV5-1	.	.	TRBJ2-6	CASSGAGANVPTF	TGCGCCAGCAGCGGTGCGGGGGCCAACGTCCCGACTTTC
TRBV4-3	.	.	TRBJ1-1	CASSDSLLGGTEAFF	TGCGCCAGCAGTGACAGTCTCCTCGGCGGCACTGAAGCTTTCTTT
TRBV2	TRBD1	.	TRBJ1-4	CASTRTGQKLFF	TGTGCCAGCACCAGGACAGGGCAAAAACTGTTTTTT
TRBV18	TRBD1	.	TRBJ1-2	CASSPRRTGENYGYTF	TGTGCCAGCTCACCACGCAGGACAGGGGAAAACTATGGCTACACCTTC
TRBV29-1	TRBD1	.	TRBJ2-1	CSAADRVYNEQFF	TGCAGCGCCGCGGACAGGGTTTACAATGAGCAGTTCTTC
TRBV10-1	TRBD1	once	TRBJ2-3	CARGPLGEGGNGDTQYF	TGCGCCAGAGGACCCCTGGGTGAAGGGGGCAACGGGGATACGCAGTATTTT
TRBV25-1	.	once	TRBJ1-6	CASSGNNSPLHF	TGTGCCAGCAGTGGTAATAATTCACCCCTCCACTTT
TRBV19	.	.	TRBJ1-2	CASRPRGLTDGYTF	TGTGCCAGTAGGCCCCGGGGTTTAACGGATGGCTACACCTTC
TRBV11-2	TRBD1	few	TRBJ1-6	CASSPMGQGYGALHF	TGTGCCAGCAGCCCAATGGGACAGGGGTATGGAGCCCTCCACTTT
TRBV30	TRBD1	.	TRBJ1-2	CAWSVRWGQGVVGYTF	TGTGCCTGGAGTGTAAGGTGGGGACAGGGAGTAGTTGGCTACACCTTC
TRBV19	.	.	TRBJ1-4	CASSIGRSEKLFF	TGTGCCAGTAGTATAGGGAGGTCAGAAAAACTGTTTTTT